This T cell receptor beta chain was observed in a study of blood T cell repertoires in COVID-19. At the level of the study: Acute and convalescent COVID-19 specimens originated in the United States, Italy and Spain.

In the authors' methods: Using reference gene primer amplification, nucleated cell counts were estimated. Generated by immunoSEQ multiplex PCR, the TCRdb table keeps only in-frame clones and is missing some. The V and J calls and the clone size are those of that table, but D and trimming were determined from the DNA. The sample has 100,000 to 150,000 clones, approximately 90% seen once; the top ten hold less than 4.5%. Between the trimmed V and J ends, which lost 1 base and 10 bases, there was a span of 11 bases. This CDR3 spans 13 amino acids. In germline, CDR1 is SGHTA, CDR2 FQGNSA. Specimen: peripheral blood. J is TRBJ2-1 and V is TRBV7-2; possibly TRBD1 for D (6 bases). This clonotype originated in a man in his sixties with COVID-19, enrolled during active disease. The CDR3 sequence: CASSLVYGQEQFF. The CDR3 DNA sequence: TGTGCCAGCAGCTTAGTGTACGGACAGGAGCAGTTCTTC.